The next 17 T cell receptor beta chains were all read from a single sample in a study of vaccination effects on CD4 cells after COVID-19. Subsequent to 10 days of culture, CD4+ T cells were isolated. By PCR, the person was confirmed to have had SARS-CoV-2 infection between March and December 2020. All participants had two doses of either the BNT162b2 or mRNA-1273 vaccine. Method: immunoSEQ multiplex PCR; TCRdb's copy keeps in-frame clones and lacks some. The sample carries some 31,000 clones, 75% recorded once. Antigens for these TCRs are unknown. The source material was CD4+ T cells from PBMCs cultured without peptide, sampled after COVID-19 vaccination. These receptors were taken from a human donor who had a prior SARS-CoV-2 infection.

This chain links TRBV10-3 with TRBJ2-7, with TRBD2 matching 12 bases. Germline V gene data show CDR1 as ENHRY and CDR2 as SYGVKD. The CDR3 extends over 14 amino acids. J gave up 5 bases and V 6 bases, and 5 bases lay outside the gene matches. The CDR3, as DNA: TGTGCCATCAGACCCGGACTAGCGGGAAACGAGCAGTACTTC. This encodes CAIRPGLAGNEQYF.

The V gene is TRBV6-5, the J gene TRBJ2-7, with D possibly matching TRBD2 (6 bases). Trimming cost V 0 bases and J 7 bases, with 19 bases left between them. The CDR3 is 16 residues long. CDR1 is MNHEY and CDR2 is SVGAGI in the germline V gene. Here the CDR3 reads CASSYSVGGAALEQYF. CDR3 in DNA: TGTGCCAGCAGTTACTCGGTAGGAGGGGCGGCTTTGGAGCAGTACTTC.

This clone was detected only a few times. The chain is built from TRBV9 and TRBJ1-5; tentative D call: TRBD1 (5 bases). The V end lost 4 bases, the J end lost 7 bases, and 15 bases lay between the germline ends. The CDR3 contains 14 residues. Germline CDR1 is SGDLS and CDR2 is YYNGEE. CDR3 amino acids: CASSLPGRDQPQHF. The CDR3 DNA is TGTGCCAGCAGCCTCCCCGGCAGGGACCAGCCCCAGCATTTT.

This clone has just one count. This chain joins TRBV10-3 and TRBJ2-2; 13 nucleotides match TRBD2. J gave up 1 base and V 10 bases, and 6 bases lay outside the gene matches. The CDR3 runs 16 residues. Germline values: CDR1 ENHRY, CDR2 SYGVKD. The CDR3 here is CATGLAGDLNTGELFF. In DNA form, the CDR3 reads TGTGCCACCGGACTAGCGGGAGACTTGAACACCGGGGAGCTGTTTTTT.

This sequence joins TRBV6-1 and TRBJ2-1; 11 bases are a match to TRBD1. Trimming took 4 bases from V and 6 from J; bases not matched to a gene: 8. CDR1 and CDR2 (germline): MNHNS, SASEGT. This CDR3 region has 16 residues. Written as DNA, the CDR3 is TGTGCCAGCAGTGCGGAAGGGACAGGGGGATTCAATGAGCAGTTCTTC. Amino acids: CASSAEGTGGFNEQFF.

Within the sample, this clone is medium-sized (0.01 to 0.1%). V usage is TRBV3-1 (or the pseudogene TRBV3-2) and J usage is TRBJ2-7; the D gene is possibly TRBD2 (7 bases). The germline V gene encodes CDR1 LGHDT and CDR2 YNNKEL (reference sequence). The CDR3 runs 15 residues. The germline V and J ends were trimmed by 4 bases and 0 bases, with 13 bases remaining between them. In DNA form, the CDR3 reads TGTGCCAGCAGCCGGAGGGGGGGTAGCTCCTACGAGCAGTACTTC. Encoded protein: CASSRRGGSSYEQYF.

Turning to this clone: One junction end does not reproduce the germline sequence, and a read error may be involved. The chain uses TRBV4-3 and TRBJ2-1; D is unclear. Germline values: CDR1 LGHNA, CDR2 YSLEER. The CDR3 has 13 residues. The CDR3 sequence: CASSKDTYNEQFF. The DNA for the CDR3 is TGCGCCAGCAGCAAAGATACGTACAATGAGCAGTTCTTC.

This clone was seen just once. The CDR3 coding sequence is TGTGCCAGCAGCCACAAGCCCCTCGTTCCGACGGCAGCCTACGAGCAGTACTTC. It specifies CASSHKPLVPTAAYEQYF. The J gene is TRBJ2-7, the V gene TRBV21-1. TRBV21-1 is flagged as a pseudogene. The CDR3 has 18 amino acids.

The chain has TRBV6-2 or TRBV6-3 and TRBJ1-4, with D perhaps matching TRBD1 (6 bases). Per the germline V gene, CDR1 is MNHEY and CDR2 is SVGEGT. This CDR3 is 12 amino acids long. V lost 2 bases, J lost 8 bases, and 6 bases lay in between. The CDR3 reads CASSYDREKLFF. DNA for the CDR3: TGTGCCAGCAGTTACGACAGGGAAAAACTGTTTTTT.

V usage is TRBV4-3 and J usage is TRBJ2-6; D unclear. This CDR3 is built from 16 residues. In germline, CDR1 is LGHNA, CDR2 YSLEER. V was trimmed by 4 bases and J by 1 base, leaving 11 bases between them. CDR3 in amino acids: CASSPAWGSGANVLTF. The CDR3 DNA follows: TGCGCCAGCAGCCCCGCCTGGGGATCTGGGGCCAACGTCCTGACTTTC.

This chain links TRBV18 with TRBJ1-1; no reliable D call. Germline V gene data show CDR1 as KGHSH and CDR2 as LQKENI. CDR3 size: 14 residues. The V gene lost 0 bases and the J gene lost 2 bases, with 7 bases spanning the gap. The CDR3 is CASSPPGGNTEAFF. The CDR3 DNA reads TGTGCCAGCTCACCACCGGGCGGCAACACTGAAGCTTTCTTT.

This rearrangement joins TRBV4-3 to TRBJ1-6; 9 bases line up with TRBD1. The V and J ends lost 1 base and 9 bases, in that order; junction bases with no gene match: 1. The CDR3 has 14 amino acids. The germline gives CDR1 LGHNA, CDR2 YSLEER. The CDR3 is CASSQGDRASPLHF. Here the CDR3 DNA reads TGCGCCAGCAGCCAAGGGGACAGGGCTTCACCCCTCCACTTT.

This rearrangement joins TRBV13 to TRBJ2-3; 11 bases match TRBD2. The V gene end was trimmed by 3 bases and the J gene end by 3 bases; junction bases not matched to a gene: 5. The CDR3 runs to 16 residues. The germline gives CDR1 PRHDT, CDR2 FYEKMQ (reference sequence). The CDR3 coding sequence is TGTGCCAGCAGCTTGCGACTAGCGGGGTCTACAGATACGCAGTATTTT. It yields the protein CASSLRLAGSTDTQYF.

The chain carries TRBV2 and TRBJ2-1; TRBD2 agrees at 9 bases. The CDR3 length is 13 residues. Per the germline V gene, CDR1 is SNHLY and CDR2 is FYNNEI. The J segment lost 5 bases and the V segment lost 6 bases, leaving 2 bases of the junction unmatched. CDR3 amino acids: CASRRTSDNEQFF. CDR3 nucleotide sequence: TGTGCCAGCAGACGGACTAGCGACAATGAGCAGTTCTTC.

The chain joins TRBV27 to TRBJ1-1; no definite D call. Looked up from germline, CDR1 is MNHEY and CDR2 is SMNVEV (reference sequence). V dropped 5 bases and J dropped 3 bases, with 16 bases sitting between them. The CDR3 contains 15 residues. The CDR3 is CASSPMTLRDTEAFF. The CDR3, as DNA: TGTGCCAGCAGTCCTATGACCCTTCGGGACACTGAAGCTTTCTTT.

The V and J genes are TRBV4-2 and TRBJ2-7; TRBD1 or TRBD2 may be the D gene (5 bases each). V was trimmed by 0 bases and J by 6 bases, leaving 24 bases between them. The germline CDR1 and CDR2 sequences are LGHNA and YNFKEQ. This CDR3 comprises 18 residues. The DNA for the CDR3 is TGTGCCAGCAGCCAAGATGCTGTACGGGGCCTAGAAGATCGCGAGCAGTACTTC. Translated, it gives CASSQDAVRGLEDREQYF.

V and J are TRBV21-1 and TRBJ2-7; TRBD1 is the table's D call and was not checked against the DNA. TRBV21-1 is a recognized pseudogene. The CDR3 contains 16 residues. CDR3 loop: CASSKAPAGGRYEQYF. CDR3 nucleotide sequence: TGTGCCAGCAGCAAAGCGCCGGCAGGGGGCAGGTACGAGCAGTACTTC.